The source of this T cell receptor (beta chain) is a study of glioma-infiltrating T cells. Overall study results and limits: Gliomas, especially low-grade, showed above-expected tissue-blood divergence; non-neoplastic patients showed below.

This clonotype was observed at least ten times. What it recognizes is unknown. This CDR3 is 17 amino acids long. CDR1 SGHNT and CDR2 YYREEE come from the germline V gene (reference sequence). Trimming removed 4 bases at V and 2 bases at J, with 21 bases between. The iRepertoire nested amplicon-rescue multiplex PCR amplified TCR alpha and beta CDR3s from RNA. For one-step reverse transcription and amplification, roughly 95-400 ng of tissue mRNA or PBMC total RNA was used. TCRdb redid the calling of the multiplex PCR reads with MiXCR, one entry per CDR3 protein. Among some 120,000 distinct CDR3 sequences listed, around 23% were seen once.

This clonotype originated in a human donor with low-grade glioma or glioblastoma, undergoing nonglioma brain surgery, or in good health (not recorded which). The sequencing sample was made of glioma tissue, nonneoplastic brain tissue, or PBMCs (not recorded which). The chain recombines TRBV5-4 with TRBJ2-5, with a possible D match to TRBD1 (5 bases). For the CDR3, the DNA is TGTGCCAGCAGCCCCGGGTCAAGCAGGGTCGGTCAAGAGACCCAGTACTTC. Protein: CASSPGSSRVGQETQYF.